This T cell receptor (beta chain) was identified in a study of T cells after yellow fever vaccination. Study results and caveats: Post-booster repertoires again held most primary-vaccination clones (about 96% CD4, roughly 88% CD8). Sorted repertoires could include abundant contaminating clonotypes from bulk cells. The appearance of a small share of clonotypes in both CD4 and CD8 compartments was observed.

There are many counts of this clonotype. The antigen is not known. TCRdb analysed the 5' RACE reads with MiXCR anew, one entry per CDR3 protein. The sample has approximately 120,000 distinct CDR3 sequences, more than 6.5% seen once. V shed 8 bases and J 5 bases; nucleotides not matched to a gene: 6. Germline V gene data show CDR1 as SQVTM and CDR2 as ANQGSEA. The CDR3 runs to 12 residues. The chain has TRBV29-1 and TRBJ2-5; TRBD2 matches 9 bases. The sequences come from CD4+ T cells sorted from PBMCs, collected 10 days after the first yellow fever vaccination. The TCR comes from a young man who received the YFV17D yellow fever vaccine. CDR3 amino acids: CSTSRGGETQYF. The DNA for the CDR3 is TGCAGCACGTCGCGGGGGGGGGAGACCCAGTACTTC.